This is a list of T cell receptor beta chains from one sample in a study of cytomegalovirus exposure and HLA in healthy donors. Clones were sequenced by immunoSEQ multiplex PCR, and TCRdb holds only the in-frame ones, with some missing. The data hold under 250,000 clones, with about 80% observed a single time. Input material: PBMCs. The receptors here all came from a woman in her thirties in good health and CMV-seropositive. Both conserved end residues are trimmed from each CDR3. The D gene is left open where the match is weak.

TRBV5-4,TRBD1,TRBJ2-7,ASSLESDRAFYEQY
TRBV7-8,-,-,ASSFLRSSEPYEQY
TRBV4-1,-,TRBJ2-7,ASSQLTGTLSYEQY
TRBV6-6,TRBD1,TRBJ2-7,ASSSISGQGHEQY
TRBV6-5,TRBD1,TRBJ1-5,ASSTGGNQPQH
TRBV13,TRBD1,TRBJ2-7,ASSLGQGQY
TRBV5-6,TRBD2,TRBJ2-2,ASSSGRGGRGTGELF
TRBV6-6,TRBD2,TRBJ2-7,ASSPSSGLTSRQY
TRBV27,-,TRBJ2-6,ASKLSYSMMSSGANVLT
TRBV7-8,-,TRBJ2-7,ASSPSDSSYEQY
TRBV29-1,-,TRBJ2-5,SVEPQGSGRKTQY
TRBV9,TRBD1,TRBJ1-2,ASSAQTGYGYT
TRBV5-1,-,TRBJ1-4,ASSFVSQRNEKLF
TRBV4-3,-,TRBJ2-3,ASSQGRDTQY
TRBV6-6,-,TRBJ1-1,ASCSGNTEAF
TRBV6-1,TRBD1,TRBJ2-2,ASSEDRVIGELF
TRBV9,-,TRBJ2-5,ASSPRGAAPQETQY
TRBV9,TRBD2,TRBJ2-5,ASSGGGAQQETQY